The sequence of this TCR beta chain was determined in a study of blood T cells in healthy people across ages. Study information: Per two T cells, template switching captured roughly one barcoded beta molecule.

A second roughly 6 to 11 cycle PCR used barcoded and J-beta primers. TCRdb reprocessed the 5' RACE reads via MiXCR and lists one record per CDR3 protein. The sample consists of around 1,800,000 distinct CDR3 sequences, 35% to 50% of them appearing once. This clonotype was seen more than once but under ten times. Germline lookup yields CDR1 SGHAT and CDR2 FQNNGV. The CDR3 extends over 17 amino acids. V gave up 1 base and J gave up 0 bases, with 10 bases separating them. This receptor was identified in a human donor in good health. Input material: blood. The chain carries TRBV11-2 and TRBJ2-6; D unresolved. CDR3 coding DNA: TGTGCCAGCAGCTTAGGCCTCCAGATCTCTGGGGCCAACGTCCTGACTTTC. It codes for CASSLGLQISGANVLTF.